This TCR beta chain appears in the sequencing data of a study of blood T cells in healthy people across ages. Then a second PCR, running about 7 to 11 cycles, was carried out with a sample-barcoded 5' primer and a J-beta primer mix. Using its own MiXCR run on the 5' RACE reads, TCRdb lists one record per CDR3 protein. The sample includes over a million distinct CDR3 sequences, around 27% of them seen just once. These same records also appear under a second study, on T cells of mothers and their children. This second study says: Each mother yielded more than 8 million TCR beta CDR3 reads. Each child yielded approximately 3 million reads.

Material for sequencing was blood. The origin of this receptor is a girl aged 2-15 years in good health.

The CDR3 loop reads CASSSSTGNYGYTF. CDR3 coding DNA: TGCGCCAGCAGCTCGTCGACAGGAAACTATGGCTACACCTTC. The V call is TRBV5-1, the J call TRBJ1-2, with a tentative D call TRBD1 (6 bases). CDR1 and CDR2 (germline): SGHRS, YFSETQ. This CDR3 comprises 14 residues. V was shortened by 3 bases and J by 2 bases, with 11 bases between the two germline ends.